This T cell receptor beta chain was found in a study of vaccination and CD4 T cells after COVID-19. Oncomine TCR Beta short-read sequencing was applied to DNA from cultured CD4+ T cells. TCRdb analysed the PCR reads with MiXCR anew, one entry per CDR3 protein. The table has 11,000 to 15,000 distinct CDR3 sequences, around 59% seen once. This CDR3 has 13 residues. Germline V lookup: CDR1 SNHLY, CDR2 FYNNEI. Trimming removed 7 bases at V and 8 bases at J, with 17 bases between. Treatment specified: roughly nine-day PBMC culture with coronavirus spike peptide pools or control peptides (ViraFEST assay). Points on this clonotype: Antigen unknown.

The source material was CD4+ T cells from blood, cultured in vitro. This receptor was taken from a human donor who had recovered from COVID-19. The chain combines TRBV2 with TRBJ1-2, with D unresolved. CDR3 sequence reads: CASTAPLPFGYTF. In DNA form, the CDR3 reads TGTGCCAGCACGGCTCCATTACCTTTCGGCTACACCTTC.